This TCR beta chain was obtained from a study of graft-versus-host responses after intestinal transplantation. About the study: Isolated intestinal, liver-intestinal, or multivisceral transplants had been given to the recipients. Once they had received anti-thymocyte globulin induction, all recipients took tacrolimus and steroids for roughly three years.

The table came from immunoSEQ multiplex PCR; TCRdb's copy has only in-frame clones and leaves some out. The sample holds approximately 90,000 clones, about four fifths seen once. A word on this clone: As yet, its antigen is unknown.

This CDR3 has 14 amino acids. Trimming took off 6 bases at V and 8 bases at J, with 17 bases between the two ends. Germline CDR1 reads SGHTS; CDR2 reads YDEGEE. Study-level results: Allografts from individuals with graft-donor T cell macrochimerism displayed high graft-versus-host to host-versus-graft clonal ratios. Recipient marrow held GvH clones, some first seen in ileum or blood.

This clonotype was obtained from a human donor who received an intestinal transplant. Sequences were derived from unstimulated CD4+ T cells sorted from spleen or lymph node cells, sampled before intestinal transplant. The chain is built from TRBV5-8 and TRBJ1-4; D possibly corresponds to TRBD1 (5 bases). DNA of the CDR3: TGTGCCAGCACCAAGGGGCAGGGATGGGAAAAACTGTTTTTT. Residues: CASTKGQGWEKLFF. The full variable domain, in which reference TRBV5-8 and TRBJ1-4 provide the parts outside the CDR3, is EAGVTQSPTHLIKTRGQQATLRCSPISGHTSVYWYQQALGLGLQFLLWYDEGEERNRGNFPPRFSGRQFPNYSSELNVNALELEDSALYLCASTKGQGWEKLFFGSGTQLSVL.